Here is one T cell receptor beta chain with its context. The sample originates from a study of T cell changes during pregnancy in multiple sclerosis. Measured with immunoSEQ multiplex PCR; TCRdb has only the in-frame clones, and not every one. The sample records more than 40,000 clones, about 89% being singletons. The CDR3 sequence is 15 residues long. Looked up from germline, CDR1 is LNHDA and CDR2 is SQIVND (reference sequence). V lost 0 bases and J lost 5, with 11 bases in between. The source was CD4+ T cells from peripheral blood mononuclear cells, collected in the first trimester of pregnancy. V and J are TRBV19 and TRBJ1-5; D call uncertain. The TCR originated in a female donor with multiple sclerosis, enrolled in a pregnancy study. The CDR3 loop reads CASSIESGDYQPQHF. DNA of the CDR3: TGTGCCAGTAGTATAGAATCAGGTGATTATCAGCCCCAGCATTTT.